The sequence of this T cell receptor beta chain was determined in a study of blood T cell repertoires in COVID-19. The authors' processing: Quantification of nucleated cells was approximated via reference gene primer amplification. Profiled with immunoSEQ multiplex PCR; TCRdb holds only in-frame clones, not every one. From that table come the V and J calls and clone size; the DNA was used to work out D and trimming. The sample yields roughly 90,000 clones, 90% seen once. This CDR3 is built from 13 residues. Trimming removed 6 bases from V and 2 bases from J, with 10 bases in between. Germline-derived CDR1 and CDR2 are MNHNY and SVGAGI (reference sequence).

The sequence was obtained from a human donor with active COVID-19. The donor label of this sample is uncertain. The sample consisted of peripheral blood. V usage is TRBV6-6 and J usage is TRBJ2-5, with D perhaps TRBD2 (6 bases). The DNA for the CDR3 is TGTGCCAGCAGGCAAGGACTACAAGAGACCCAGTACTTC. Translated: CASRQGLQETQYF.